These 29 T cell receptor beta chains came from one sample sequenced in a study of T cells in Graves' hyperthyroidism and ophthalmopathy. RNA transcripts provided the source from which TCR beta CDR3 regions were amplified. Researchers ran a first-round RT-PCR on the TCR CDR3 using the HTBI primer set. Using its own MiXCR run on the multiplex PCR reads, TCRdb lists one record per CDR3 protein. Among hundreds of thousands of distinct CDR3 sequences listed, 15% to 20% were seen once. The sequencing sample was made of blood. The receptors derive from a woman in her twenties or thirties with Graves' hyperthyroidism.

This clonotype was seen only a few times. V usage is TRBV3-2 and J usage is TRBJ2-1; the DNA was not compared with TRBD2, the D call given in the table. TRBV3-2 is annotated as a pseudogene. The CDR3 contains 18 residues. The CDR3 DNA sequence: TGTGCCAGCAGCCAAGATCTACGGGGAGGGCCCGCCGTGGATGAGCAGTTCTTC. This translates into CASSQDLRGGPAVDEQFF.

Ten or more counts support this clonotype. The CDR3 is CASRPGQGTDTQYF. CDR3 nucleotide sequence: TGTGCCAGCAGGCCGGGACAGGGAACAGATACGCAGTATTTT. The chain couples TRBV12-3 or TRBV12-4 to TRBJ2-3; TRBD1 matches at 9 bases. CDR3 size: 14 residues. V lost 6 bases to trimming and J lost 3 bases; unmatched junction nucleotides: 4.

This clonotype was detected a few times. A much more abundant neighbour one base away suggests this may be a read error. The V gene is TRBV20-1, the J gene TRBJ2-7; no clear D gene. There are 14 residues in the CDR3. Germline lookup yields CDR1 DFQATT and CDR2 SNEGSKA (reference sequence). In DNA, the CDR3 is TGCAGTGCTGGAGAGTGGGCGGATCCTTACGAGCAGTACTTC. Its translation is CSAGEWADPYEQYF.

This clonotype has a handful of counts. V is TRBV29-1 and J is TRBJ1-1; no clear D gene. The V end was cut by 1 base, the J end by 4 bases, with 13 bases between. The CDR3 is 14 residues long. Germline loops: CDR1 SQVTM, CDR2 ANQGSEA. The CDR3 sequence: CSVEVVARSTEAFF. CDR3 in DNA: TGCAGCGTTGAAGTAGTGGCGCGTTCCACTGAAGCTTTCTTT.

This clonotype was observed many times. V gene TRBV5-1 combines with J gene TRBJ2-1; 9 nucleotides agree with TRBD2. The CDR3 consists of 14 residues. Germline CDR1 reads SGHRS; CDR2 reads YFSETQ. The J segment lost 4 bases and the V segment lost 1 base, leaving 0 bases of the junction unmatched. The CDR3 DNA reads TGCGCCAGCAGCTTGAGCGGGAGGTACAATGAGCAGTTCTTC. It yields the protein CASSLSGRYNEQFF.

This clonotype appeared a few times. V gene TRBV29-1 combines with J gene TRBJ1-2; D gene unclear. CDR1 and CDR2 (germline): SQVTM, ANQGSEA. Trimming took 0 bases from V and 3 from J, leaving 8 bases between them. This CDR3 is built from 13 residues. CDR3 protein: CSVEEAGYYGYTF. The CDR3 DNA follows: TGCAGCGTTGAAGAGGCAGGCTACTATGGCTACACCTTC.

The V and J genes are TRBV7-3 and TRBJ2-1; a weak D match, TRBD2 (5 bases). CDR1 and CDR2 (germline): SGHTA, FQGTGA. This CDR3 spans 15 amino acids. V was shortened by 5 bases and J by 9 bases, with 20 bases between the two germline ends. CDR3 amino acids: CASSPRPGVYGEQFF. DNA for the CDR3: TGTGCCAGCAGCCCCCGACCCGGGGTATACGGTGAGCAGTTCTTC.

This clonotype has more than one count but fewer than ten. The chain joins TRBV30 to TRBJ2-7, with 7 bases fitting TRBD1. Germline V CDR1 and CDR2: GTSNPN, SVGIG (reference sequence). V dropped 0 bases and J dropped 3; count of bases not matched to a gene: 8. CDR3 length: 15 residues. DNA for the CDR3: TGTGCCTGGAGTGTACATCCGGGACAGCACTACGAGCAGTACTTC. Amino acid sequence: CAWSVHPGQHYEQYF.

The chain employs TRBV6-1 and TRBJ2-7; 8 bases fit TRBD2. CDR1 is MNHNS, CDR2 SASEGT, per germline. The V and J ends lost 4 bases and 3 bases, in that order; junction bases with no gene match: 5. The CDR3 runs 14 residues. The CDR3 DNA follows: TGTGCCAGCAGTGGCGGGGGGACAATCTACGAGCAGTACTTC. Protein: CASSGGGTIYEQYF.

This clonotype occurred many times. Its ends do not fully match the called genes, so a read error is possible. This chain uses TRBV12-3 or TRBV12-4 with TRBJ2-1; D gene uncertain. This CDR3 contains 13 residues. DNA of the CDR3: TGTGCCAGCAGTTTTGACTCCCACAATGAGCAGTTCTTC. It yields the protein CASSFDSHNEQFF.

J is TRBJ1-2 and V is TRBV12-3 or TRBV12-4; D gene uncertain. Trimming shortened V by 4 bases and J by 9 bases, and 12 bases separated the two germline ends. The CDR3 sequence is 12 residues long. The CDR3 DNA reads TGTGCCAGCAGTTACTCGCCGTATAGCTACACCTTC. Its translation: CASSYSPYSYTF.

This clonotype was seen only a few times. V is TRBV20-1 and J is TRBJ2-7; TRBD1 matches at 8 bases. J was trimmed by 4 bases and V by 6 bases; bases with no gene match: 14. CDR1 DFQATT and CDR2 SNEGSKA come from the germline V gene (reference sequence). The length of the CDR3 is 15 residues. CDR3 residues: CSATPRAGGIYEQYF. CDR3 coding DNA: TGCAGTGCCACTCCCCGAGCAGGGGGCATTTACGAGCAGTACTTC.

This clonotype was picked up many times. This chain links TRBV27 with TRBJ2-5, with D perhaps matching TRBD2 (6 bases). CDR1 and CDR2 (germline): MNHEY, SMNVEV (reference sequence). The CDR3 sequence is 14 residues long. The V and J ends lost 2 bases and 5 bases respectively, with 12 bases between them. The CDR3 here is CASSLGGRRETQYF. The CDR3 bases are TGTGCCAGCAGTTTAGGAGGGCGAAGGGAGACCCAGTACTTC.

The table lists this clonotype with a few counts. This rearrangement joins TRBV20-1 to TRBJ2-3; 8 bases map to TRBD2. CDR3 length equals 16 residues. Trimming removed 1 base from V and 6 bases from J; junction bases left unmatched: 12. Germline V gene sequence: CDR1 DFQATT, CDR2 SNEGSKA (reference sequence). CDR3 in DNA: TGCAGTGCTAGAGGGGGGTCCGGGGGGGTTACGGATACGCAGTATTTT. Residues: CSARGGSGGVTDTQYF.

Of note for this clonotype: A read error is possible here, since a much larger clone lies one base away. The chain combines TRBV5-1 with TRBJ2-3, with 12 bases identical to TRBD2. Germline V gives CDR1 SGHRS, CDR2 YFSETQ. CDR3 length: 15 residues. CDR3: CVSRLAGVVTDTQYF. Here the CDR3 DNA reads TGCGTCAGCAGACTAGCGGGAGTAGTCACAGATACGCAGTATTTT.

The chain has TRBV3-1 and TRBJ2-2; tentative D call: TRBD2 (5 bases). Germline V lookup: CDR1 LGHDT, CDR2 YNNKEL (reference sequence). The CDR3 covers 17 residues. The V gene lost 0 bases and the J gene lost 8 bases, with 19 bases spanning the gap. Here the CDR3 DNA reads TGTGCCAGCAGCCAAGACTGGAGGCTTGGTGGGGTAGGGGAGCTGTTTTTT. This encodes CASSQDWRLGGVGELFF.

This clonotype was observed at least ten times. V gene TRBV28 combines with J gene TRBJ2-4; TRBD1 matches at 9 bases. V lost 3 bases to trimming and J lost 8 bases; unmatched junction nucleotides: 8. The CDR3 loop spans 15 amino acids. Germline lookup yields CDR1 MDHEN and CDR2 SYDVKM. The CDR3 DNA follows: TGTGCCAGCAGTTTTATTGGGACAGGGAGGGACATTCAGTACTTC. Translated, it gives CASSFIGTGRDIQYF.

The sample holds many counts of this clonotype. The V and J genes are TRBV5-5 and TRBJ1-1; TRBD1 is a possible D gene (5 bases). In germline, CDR1 is SGHKS, CDR2 YYEKEE (reference sequence). The V and J ends lost 2 bases and 3 bases respectively, with 11 bases between them. The CDR3 runs to 14 residues. CDR3 amino acids: CASSFDLGDTEAFF. The CDR3 DNA sequence: TGTGCCAGCAGCTTCGACCTGGGGGACACTGAAGCTTTCTTT. Full variable domain (remainder filled in from reference TRBV5-5 and TRBJ1-1): DAGVTQSPTHLIKTRGQQVTLRCSPISGHKSVSWYQQVLGQGPQFIFQYYEKEERGRGNFPDRFSARQFPNYSSELNVNALLLGDSALYLCASSFDLGDTEAFFGQGTRLTVV.

A word on this clonotype: One base away lies a much larger clone, so this may be a sequencing read error. The chain uses TRBV6-2 or TRBV6-3 and TRBJ2-7, with D possibly being TRBD1 (6 bases). The CDR3 is 14 amino acids. CDR1 is MNHEY and CDR2 is SVGEGT in the germline V gene. The DNA for the CDR3 is TGTGCCAGCAAGGTCCCAGGGGAGCTATACGAGCAGTGCTTC. It encodes CASKVPGELYEQCF.

This clonotype has just a few counts. The chain joins TRBV12-3 or TRBV12-4 to TRBJ1-2; weak D call: TRBD1 (5 bases). Trimming took 6 bases from V and 5 from J, leaving 10 bases between them. The CDR3 contains 12 residues. CDR3 nucleotides: TGTGCCAGCAGCATGACAGAATATGGCTACACCTTC. Amino acid sequence: CASSMTEYGYTF.

V and J are TRBV3-1 and TRBJ1-1; possibly TRBD1 for D (5 bases). V was shortened by 0 bases and J by 5 bases, with 13 bases between the two germline ends. This CDR3 has 15 amino acids. The germline V gene encodes CDR1 LGHDT and CDR2 YNNKEL (reference sequence). The CDR3 coding sequence is TGTGCCAGCAGCCAAGACGGGACCGAGGGGACTGAAGCTTTCTTT. Its protein product is CASSQDGTEGTEAFF.

The chain recombines TRBV7-8 with TRBJ1-2; possibly TRBD1 for D (5 bases). V was clipped by 5 bases and J by 5 bases, with 15 bases between them. The CDR3 is made up of 14 amino acids. Germline CDR1 is SGHVS and CDR2 is FQNEAQ. CDR3 DNA sequence: TGTGCCAGCAGCGTTTCCGGGACGGAATATGGCTACACCTTC. It encodes CASSVSGTEYGYTF.

This clonotype was picked up many times. The V call is TRBV7-8, the J call TRBJ1-1; 8 bases are a match to TRBD1. The CDR3 extends over 14 amino acids. The V gene end was trimmed by 5 bases and the J gene end by 4 bases; junction bases not matched to a gene: 6. Germline lookup yields CDR1 SGHVS and CDR2 FQNEAQ. The CDR3 sequence: CASSGQGGGTEAFF. In DNA, the CDR3 is TGTGCCAGCAGCGGACAGGGAGGGGGCACTGAAGCTTTCTTT.

This clonotype turned up a few times. The gene calls are TRBV18 and TRBJ1-1; D gene unclear. V dropped 3 bases and J dropped 0 bases, with 14 bases sitting between them. Germline assignment: CDR1 KGHSH and CDR2 LQKENI. The CDR3 covers 16 residues. CDR3 region: CASSPIGAGVNTEAFF. The CDR3 DNA is TGTGCCAGCTCACCGATCGGTGCTGGGGTGAACACTGAAGCTTTCTTT.

In this sample, this clonotype turned up many times. V and J are TRBV28 and TRBJ1-2; tentatively, D is TRBD1 (6 bases). V shed 1 base and J shed 5 bases, with 11 bases lying between them. In germline, CDR1 is MDHEN, CDR2 SYDVKM. This CDR3 region has 14 residues. This CDR3 reads CASSLLGGAYGYTF. CDR3 coding DNA: TGTGCCAGCAGTTTATTAGGGGGGGCGTATGGCTACACCTTC.

The chain has TRBV28 and TRBJ1-1; weak D call: TRBD1 (5 bases). The CDR3 has 14 residues. Germline V CDR1 and CDR2: MDHEN, SYDVKM. Trimming pared 6 bases from V and 10 bases from J, leaving 21 bases between. CDR3 sequence: CASSSLHQGIGAFF. The CDR3 region has the DNA TGTGCCAGCAGCTCATTACACCAGGGTATTGGAGCTTTCTTT.

This clonotype appeared many times. The DNA for the CDR3 is TGTGCCAGCAGTGAAGCGCTTCTTTCCGAAGCTTTCTTT. Protein sequence: CASSEALLSEAFF. V usage is TRBV2 and J usage is TRBJ1-1; D is unresolved. The V and J ends lost 0 bases and 8 bases respectively, with 10 bases between them. The CDR3 spans 13 residues. Looked up from germline, CDR1 is SNHLY and CDR2 is FYNNEI.

In this sample, this clonotype turned up a few times. The chain combines TRBV5-4 with TRBJ1-1; a weak D match, TRBD1 (5 bases). CDR1 SGHNT and CDR2 YYREEE come from the germline V gene (reference sequence). CDR3 size: 14 residues. The germline V and J ends were trimmed by 3 bases and 8 bases, with 17 bases remaining between them. The chain's CDR3 is CASSWGGGGIEAFF. The DNA of the CDR3 is TGTGCCAGCAGCTGGGGGGGTGGGGGTATAGAAGCTTTCTTT.

The chain joins TRBV5-4 to TRBJ2-1; the D gene is possibly TRBD2 (5 bases). The V gene lost 1 base and the J gene lost 5 bases, with 16 bases spanning the gap. From germline, CDR1 is SGHNT and CDR2 YYREEE (reference sequence). The CDR3 is 16 amino acids. The CDR3 here is CASSLTAGGWNNEQFF. The CDR3 coding sequence is TGTGCCAGCAGCTTGACGGCGGGCGGTTGGAACAATGAGCAGTTCTTC.